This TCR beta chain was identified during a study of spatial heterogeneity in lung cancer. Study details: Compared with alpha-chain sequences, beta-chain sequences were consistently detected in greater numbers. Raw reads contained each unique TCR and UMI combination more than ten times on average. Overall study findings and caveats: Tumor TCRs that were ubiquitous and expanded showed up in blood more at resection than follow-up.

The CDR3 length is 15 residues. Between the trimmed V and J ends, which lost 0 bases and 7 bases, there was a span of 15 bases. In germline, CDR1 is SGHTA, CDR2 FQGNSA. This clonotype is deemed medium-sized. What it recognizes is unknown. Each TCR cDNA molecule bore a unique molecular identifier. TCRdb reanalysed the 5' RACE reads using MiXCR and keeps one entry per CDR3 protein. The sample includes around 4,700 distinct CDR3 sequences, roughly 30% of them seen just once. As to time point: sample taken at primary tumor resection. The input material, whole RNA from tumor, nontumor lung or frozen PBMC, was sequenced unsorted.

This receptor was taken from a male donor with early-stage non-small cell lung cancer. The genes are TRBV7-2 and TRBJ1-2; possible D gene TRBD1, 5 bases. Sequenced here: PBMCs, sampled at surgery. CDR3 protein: CASSLATKSGGGYTF. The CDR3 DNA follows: TGTGCCAGCAGCTTAGCCACCAAATCCGGGGGTGGCTACACCTTC.